Listed here is a single T cell receptor (beta chain). Its antigen is still unknown. The sample belongs to a study of identical twins. Study-wide findings and caveats: Some out-of-frame alpha sequences were shared by twins, and these showed excess low generation probability.

With template switching, a universal primer site was added, and the cDNA carried unique molecular identifiers. One entry per CDR3 protein results from TCRdb running MiXCR on the 5' RACE reads. The sample has 600,000 to 850,000 distinct CDR3 sequences; approximately 18% are singletons. This CDR3 comprises 13 residues. From germline, CDR1 is SGHAT and CDR2 FQNNGV. The ends were cut back, 2 bases at V and 9 bases at J, with 13 bases in the middle. The sample also formed part of further work on T cells expressing NK-cell markers. That paper notes: The study drew TCR beta repertoires from sorted CD3+CD56+NKG2C+, CD3+CD56+NKG2C- and CD3+CD56-NKG2C+ T cells. Seven of the eight sequenced donors were HCMV-seropositive; one was seronegative.

The chain has TRBV11-2 and TRBJ1-1; the D gene is possibly TRBD1 (5 bases). Sample: PBMCs. This TCR was sampled from a woman younger than 35 in good health. CDR3 protein: CASSLSQGGKAFF. For the CDR3, the DNA is TGTGCCAGCAGCTTAAGTCAGGGAGGTAAAGCTTTCTTT.